The T cell receptor (beta chain) under discussion was sequenced for a study of B cell selection in AIRE deficiency. Study-wide results and caveats: Shorter CDR3s marked shared Treg sequences, biased toward few non-templated insertions. About a third of healthy-shared Treg TCRbeta sequences appeared in patient Tconv cells. Healthy Tconv contained about 35% of shared healthy Treg sequences; only TCRbeta sequenced.

Assay: immunoSEQ multiplex PCR; the TCRdb copy retains only in-frame clones and omits some. This sample has thousands of clones; about 87% occur once, and the top ten carry 2.8%. This CDR3 is built from 13 residues. Germline V gene sequence: CDR1 SGHAT, CDR2 FQNNGV. The germline V and J ends were trimmed by 1 base and 3 bases, with 4 bases remaining between them. The regulatory T cell sort gate was CD4+CD25hiCD127low/negative. As regards this clone: Its antigen is not identified.

The TCR comes from a human donor with AIRE deficiency. The specimen was Tregs sorted from PBMCs. The chain employs TRBV11-2 and TRBJ1-3; D gene uncertain. CDR3 nucleotide sequence: TGTGCCAGCAGCTTAGGAATTGGAAACACCATATATTTT. It codes for CASSLGIGNTIYF.